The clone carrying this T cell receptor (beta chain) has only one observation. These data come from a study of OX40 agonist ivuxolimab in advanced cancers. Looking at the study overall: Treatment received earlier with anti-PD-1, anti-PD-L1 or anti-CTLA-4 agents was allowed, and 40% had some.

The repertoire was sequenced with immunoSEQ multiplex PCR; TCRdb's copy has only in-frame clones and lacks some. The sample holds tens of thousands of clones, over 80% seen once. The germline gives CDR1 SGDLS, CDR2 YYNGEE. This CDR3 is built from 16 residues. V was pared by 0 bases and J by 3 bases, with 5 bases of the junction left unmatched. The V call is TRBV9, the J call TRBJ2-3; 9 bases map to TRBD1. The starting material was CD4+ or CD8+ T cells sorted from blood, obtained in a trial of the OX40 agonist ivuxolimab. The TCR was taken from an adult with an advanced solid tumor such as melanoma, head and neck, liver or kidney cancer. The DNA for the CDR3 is TGTGCCAGCAGCGTAGTAACAGGGGGCAGGACAGATACGCAGTATTTT. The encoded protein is CASSVVTGGRTDTQYF.